Shown below are 23 T cell receptor beta chains from a single sample sequenced in a study of shared clonotypes between healthy human individuals. The method was immunoSEQ multiplex PCR; TCRdb's version includes in-frame clones alone and lacks a portion of them. The sample carries approximately 1,000,000 clones, around 82% recorded once. Sequencing was done on a sample of memory CD4+ T cells from PBMCs. Subset: CD45RA-negative fraction. These receptors were obtained from a man between 18 and 35 years old in good health. Some clones in this sample may be carry-over from other donors' samples.

The chain combines TRBV2 with TRBJ1-2; no firm D call. V was clipped by 6 bases and J by 8 bases, with 19 bases between them. Germline lookup yields CDR1 SNHLY and CDR2 FYNNEI. The CDR3 has 14 amino acids. The CDR3 bases are TGTGCCAGCAGAGCCCGGTCCCGGATAACGGGCTACACCTTC. This translates into CASRARSRITGYTF.

The V call is TRBV2, the J call TRBJ2-6; the D gene is possibly TRBD1 (6 bases). V was shortened by 10 bases and J by 4 bases, with 17 bases between the two germline ends. The CDR3 extends over 15 amino acids. Looked up from germline, CDR1 is SNHLY and CDR2 is FYNNEI. Here the CDR3 DNA reads TGTGCCACCCACTACAGGGCAGCCGGGGCCAACGTCCTGACTTTC. It specifies CATHYRAAGANVLTF.

Worth noting for this clone: Other DNA sequences in the sample encode the same CDR3. The J gene is TRBJ1-2, the V gene TRBV7-3; D is unresolved. Per the germline V gene, CDR1 is SGHTA and CDR2 is FQGTGA. V lost 5 bases, J lost 0 bases, and 7 bases lay in between. The CDR3 loop spans 13 amino acids. The CDR3 DNA reads TGTGCCAGCAGCCCCGGCCCTAACTATGGCTACACCTTC. As protein: CASSPGPNYGYTF. The variable domain in full, completed from reference TRBV7-3 and TRBJ1-2, reads GAGVSQTPSNKVTEKGKYVELRCDPISGHTALYWYRQSLGQGPEFLIYFQGTGAADDSGLPNDRFFAVRPEGSVSTLKIQRTERGDSAVYLCASSPGPNYGYTFGSGTRLTVV.

V gene TRBV5-1 combines with J gene TRBJ2-7, with D possibly being TRBD1 (6 bases). The CDR3 is made up of 14 amino acids. Trimming took 4 bases from V and 2 from J, leaving 13 bases between them. Per germline, CDR1 SGHRS and CDR2 YFSETQ. CDR3: CASSPPQGPYEQYF. The CDR3 DNA is TGCGCCAGCAGCCCGCCCCAGGGGCCCTACGAGCAGTACTTC.

This clone was seen a handful of times. The rearrangement uses TRBV19 and TRBJ1-1; TRBD1 aligns across 8 bases. J was trimmed by 7 bases and V by 6 bases; bases with no gene match: 7. The CDR3 totals 13 residues. The germline V gene encodes CDR1 LNHDA and CDR2 SQIVND (reference sequence). The DNA of the CDR3 is TGTGCCAGTAGGGGACAGGACCTAATTGAAGCTTTCTTT. Translated: CASRGQDLIEAFF. Together with reference TRBV19 and TRBJ1-1, the CDR3 gives the full variable domain: DGGITQSPKYLFRKEGQNVTLSCEQNLNHDAMYWYRQDPGQGLRLIYYSQIVNDFQKGDIAEGYSVSREKKESFPLTVTSAQKNPTAFYLCASRGQDLIEAFFGQGTRLTVV.

The chain employs TRBV2 and TRBJ2-1; 11 bases are a match to TRBD2. Per germline, CDR1 SNHLY and CDR2 FYNNEI. The CDR3 consists of 18 residues. The ends lost 4 bases at V and 6 bases at J; junction bases unmatched: 14. The CDR3 nucleotides are TGTGCCAGCAGTGGCGTGTGGGGCGGGACTAGCGGCCCCAATGAGCAGTTCTTC. It specifies CASSGVWGGTSGPNEQFF.

This clone was observed a few times. This chain connects TRBV9 to TRBJ2-5; D unclear. The CDR3 is made up of 14 amino acids. V lost 4 bases and J lost 3, with 13 bases in between. Germline V gene lookup returns CDR1 SGDLS and CDR2 YYNGEE. The CDR3 loop is CASSRYSPEETQYF. CDR3 coding DNA: TGTGCCAGCAGCCGCTACAGTCCGGAAGAGACCCAGTACTTC.

The chain joins TRBV10-1 to TRBJ1-1; D remains unclear. Trimming took off 5 bases at V and 2 bases at J, with 9 bases between the two ends. CDR3 length: 13 residues. Germline CDR1 reads WNHNN; CDR2 reads SYGVQD (reference sequence). DNA of the CDR3: TGCGCCAGCAGTCGACGGATTAACACTGAAGCTTTCTTT. Amino acid sequence: CASSRRINTEAFF.

This clone occurred once. The sample holds other DNA sequences that translate to the same CDR3. The chain is built from TRBV5-4 and TRBJ2-5, with D possibly being TRBD1 or TRBD2 (6 bases each). CDR1 is SGHNT and CDR2 is YYREEE in the germline V gene (reference sequence). This CDR3 is 14 amino acids long. With 0 bases removed from V and 5 bases from J, the gap between germline ends came to 11 bases. CDR3 loop: CASSLGGGLETQYF. In DNA, the CDR3 is TGTGCCAGCAGCTTGGGAGGGGGGCTGGAGACCCAGTACTTC.

This chain joins TRBV6-6 and TRBJ2-5; 9 nucleotides align to TRBD1. The CDR3 loop spans 15 amino acids. Trimming removed 2 bases from V and 3 bases from J; junction bases left unmatched: 4. Germline V gene data show CDR1 as MNHNY and CDR2 as SVGAGI (reference sequence). CDR3 protein: CASSYRRDREETQYF. The CDR3 DNA sequence: TGTGCCAGCAGTTACCGAAGGGACAGGGAAGAGACCCAGTACTTC.

This clone has at least ten counts. The chain couples TRBV29-1 to TRBJ2-5, with D tentatively TRBD2 (5 bases). This CDR3 comprises 13 residues. V was clipped by 3 bases and J by 0 bases, with 8 bases between them. CDR1 SQVTM and CDR2 ANQGSEA come from the germline V gene. The CDR3 nucleotides are TGCAGCGTTGAGAGGGATAACCAAGAGACCCAGTACTTC. Translating it yields CSVERDNQETQYF. The full variable domain, in which reference TRBV29-1 and TRBJ2-5 provide the parts outside the CDR3, is SAVISQKPSRDICQRGTSLTIQCQVDSQVTMMFWYRQQPGQSLTLIATANQGSEATYESGFVIDKFPISRPNLTFSTLTVSNMSPEDSSIYLCSVERDNQETQYFGPGTRLLVL.

J is TRBJ1-3 and V is TRBV30, with unresolved D. Germline V gives CDR1 GTSNPN, CDR2 SVGIG (reference sequence). V dropped 3 bases and J dropped 4 bases, with 16 bases sitting between them. This CDR3 is 15 amino acids long. CDR3 region: CAWRKNPGSGNTIYF. CDR3 in DNA: TGTGCCTGGAGGAAGAACCCGGGGTCGGGAAACACCATATATTTT. Full variable domain (outside the CDR3, taken from reference TRBV30 and TRBJ1-3): SQTIHQWPATLVQPVGSPLSLECTVEGTSNPNLYWYRQAAGRGLQLLFYSVGIGQISSEVPQNLSASRPQDRQFILSSKKLLLSDSGFYLCAWRKNPGSGNTIYFGEGSWLTVV.

This clone was recorded once. This chain links TRBV7-2 with TRBJ1-3, with a possible D match to TRBD1 (5 bases). Trimming removed 5 bases from V and 7 bases from J, with 15 bases in between. Germline CDR1 reads SGHTA; CDR2 reads FQGNSA. This CDR3 is built from 14 residues. This CDR3 reads CASSPPEGRNTIYF. The DNA for the CDR3 is TGTGCCAGCAGCCCCCCGGAGGGGAGGAACACCATATATTTT.

The rearrangement joins TRBV11-3 to TRBJ2-3; 7 positions agree with TRBD2. V was clipped by 5 bases and J by 4 bases; unmatched bases: 6. Germline lookup yields CDR1 SGHNT and CDR2 YENEEA. This CDR3 has 14 residues. CDR3 bases: TGTGCCAGCAGCCATAGCGGGCCTCCAGATACGCAGTATTTT. Translation: CASSHSGPPDTQYF. Looking up the rest from reference TRBV11-3 and TRBJ2-3 gives the full variable domain: EAGVVQSPRYKIIEKKQPVAFWCNPISGHNTLYWYLQNLGQGPELLIRYENEEAVDDSQLPKDRFSAERLKGVDSTLKIQPAELGDSAVYLCASSHSGPPDTQYFGPGTRLTVL.

The rearrangement uses TRBV5-1 and TRBJ1-5; possible D gene TRBD1, 5 bases. This CDR3 is built from 15 residues. The V gene's germline CDR1 is SGHRS and CDR2 YFSETQ. The V gene lost 6 bases and the J gene lost 5 bases, with 18 bases spanning the gap. The DNA for the CDR3 is TGCGCCAGCACCACAGACGGGGGTCCCCATCAGCCCCAGCATTTT. Translated, it gives CASTTDGGPHQPQHF. The full variable domain, rest sourced from reference TRBV5-1 and TRBJ1-5, is KAGVTQTPRYLIKTRGQQVTLSCSPISGHRSVSWYQQTPGQGLQFLFEYFSETQRNKGNFPGRFSGRQFSNSRSEMNVSTLELGDSALYLCASTTDGGPHQPQHFGDGTRLSIL.

The CDR3 DNA reads as TGCGCCAGCAGCTTGGAACCGGGACTAGCGGCCAATGAGCAGTTCTTC. Translation: CASSLEPGLAANEQFF. V and J are TRBV5-1 and TRBJ2-1; 11 nucleotides line up with TRBD2. This CDR3 contains 16 residues. The germline V gene encodes CDR1 SGHRS and CDR2 YFSETQ. The ends lost 0 bases at V and 6 bases at J; junction bases unmatched: 5.

The chain recombines TRBV28 with TRBJ2-5; TRBD1 matches 7 bases. V shed 2 bases and J 0 bases; nucleotides not matched to a gene: 9. There are 17 residues in the CDR3. In germline, CDR1 is MDHEN, CDR2 SYDVKM. CDR3 amino acids: CASSLRGPVGYQETQYF. The DNA for the CDR3 is TGTGCCAGCAGTTTAAGGGGGCCAGTGGGGTACCAAGAGACCCAGTACTTC. Supplemented by reference TRBV28 and TRBJ2-5, the full variable domain reads DVKVTQSSRYLVKRTGEKVFLECVQDMDHENMFWYRQDPGLGLRLIYFSYDVKMKEKGDIPEGYSVSREKKERFSLILESASTNQTSMYLCASSLRGPVGYQETQYFGPGTRLLVL.

The gene calls are TRBV28 and TRBJ1-2; D is undetermined. V lost 4 bases, J lost 8 bases, and 11 bases lay in between. This CDR3 has 12 amino acids. The germline gives CDR1 MDHEN, CDR2 SYDVKM. The CDR3 region is CASSSLSGGYTF. The CDR3 nucleotides read TGTGCCAGCAGTTCACTGTCGGGAGGCTACACCTTC.

A remark on this clone: Sequence at one end of the junction differs from germline and may be a read error. This chain connects TRBV5-1 to TRBJ2-3; TRBD2 agrees at 10 bases. CDR1 and CDR2 from the germline V gene are SGHRS and YFSETQ. The CDR3 is made up of 17 amino acids. This CDR3 is CASSWGPGTSETDAQYF. CDR3 coding DNA: TGCGCCAGCAGCTGGGGGCCCGGGACTAGCGAGACAGATGCGCAGTATTTT.

This clone was observed a single time. J is TRBJ1-1 and V is TRBV6-5; no firm D call. This CDR3 has 14 residues. The germline V and J ends were trimmed by 6 bases and 5 bases, with 16 bases remaining between them. Germline loops: CDR1 MNHEY, CDR2 SVGAGI. The CDR3 nucleotides are TGTGCCAGCAGCCCAGACGGTCGCGGTACTGAAGCTTTCTTT. Protein: CASSPDGRGTEAFF.

A word on this clone: This CDR3 is also generated by other DNA sequences in the sample. The chain carries TRBV11-2 and TRBJ2-7; the match to TRBD1 covers 8 bases. This CDR3 is built from 15 residues. V lost 1 base, J lost 4 bases, and 6 bases stayed unmatched. Germline V CDR1 and CDR2: SGHAT, FQNNGV. CDR3 residues: CASSLGPGGSYEQYF. In DNA form, the CDR3 reads TGTGCCAGCAGCTTAGGGCCAGGGGGCTCGTACGAGCAGTACTTC.

The chain couples TRBV27 to TRBJ2-2; 9 bases are a match to TRBD2. V lost 6 bases to trimming and J lost 3 bases; unmatched junction nucleotides: 11. CDR3 length equals 17 residues. The V gene's germline CDR1 is MNHEY and CDR2 SMNVEV (reference sequence). The CDR3 DNA reads as TGTGCCAGCAGCCTGATAGCGGGAGTAAGGGACACCGGGGAGCTGTTTTTT. As protein: CASSLIAGVRDTGELFF.

This chain uses TRBV6-1 with TRBJ1-2, with 8 bases lining up with TRBD1. Germline CDR1 MNHNS, CDR2 SASEGT. The CDR3 is made up of 14 amino acids. V lost 6 bases to trimming and J lost 3 bases; unmatched junction nucleotides: 6. The CDR3 here is CASRRTGSDYGYTF. The CDR3 region has the DNA TGTGCCAGCAGGAGGACAGGGTCGGACTATGGCTACACCTTC.